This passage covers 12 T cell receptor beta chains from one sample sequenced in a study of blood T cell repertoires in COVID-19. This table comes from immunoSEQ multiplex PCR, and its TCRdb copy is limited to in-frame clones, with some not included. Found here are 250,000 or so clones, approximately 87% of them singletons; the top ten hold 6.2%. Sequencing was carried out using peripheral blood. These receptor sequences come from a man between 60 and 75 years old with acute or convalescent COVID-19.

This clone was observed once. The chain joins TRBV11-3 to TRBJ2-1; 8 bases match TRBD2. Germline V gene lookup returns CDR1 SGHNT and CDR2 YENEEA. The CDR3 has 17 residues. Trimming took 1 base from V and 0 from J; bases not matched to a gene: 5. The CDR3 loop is CASSLASGSYSYNEQFF. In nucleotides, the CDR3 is TGTGCCAGCAGCTTAGCCAGCGGGAGTTACTCCTACAATGAGCAGTTCTTC.

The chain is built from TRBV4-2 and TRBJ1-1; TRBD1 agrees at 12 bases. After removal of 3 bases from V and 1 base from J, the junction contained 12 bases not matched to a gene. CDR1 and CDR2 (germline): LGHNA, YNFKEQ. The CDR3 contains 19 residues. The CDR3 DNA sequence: TGTGCCAGCAGCCAGGATGAATCCGGGACAGGGGGCTCGAACACTGAAGCTTTCTTT. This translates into CASSQDESGTGGSNTEAFF.

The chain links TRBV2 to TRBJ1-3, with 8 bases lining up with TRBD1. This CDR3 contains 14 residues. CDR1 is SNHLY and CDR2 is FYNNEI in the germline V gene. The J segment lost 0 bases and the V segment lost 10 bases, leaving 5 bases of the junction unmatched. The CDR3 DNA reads TGTGCCATACGACAGGGGAGCTCTGGAAACACCATATATTTT. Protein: CAIRQGSSGNTIYF.

CDR3 loop: CASSQESRVQGLAKNIQYF. In DNA form, the CDR3 reads TGCGCCAGCAGCCAAGAGAGTAGGGTCCAGGGTTTAGCCAAAAACATTCAGTACTTC. The chain joins TRBV4-1 to TRBJ2-4; a possible D gene is TRBD1 (5 bases). With 0 bases removed from V and 0 bases from J, the gap between germline ends came to 18 bases. The CDR3 length is 19 residues. CDR1 and CDR2 (germline): MGHRA, YSYEKL.

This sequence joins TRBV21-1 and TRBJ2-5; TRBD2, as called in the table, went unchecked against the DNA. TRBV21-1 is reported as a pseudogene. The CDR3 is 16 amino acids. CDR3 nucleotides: TGTGCCAGCATCCCAGAAGGAGCGGGAAACAGTGAGACCCAGTACTTC. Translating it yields CASIPEGAGNSETQYF.

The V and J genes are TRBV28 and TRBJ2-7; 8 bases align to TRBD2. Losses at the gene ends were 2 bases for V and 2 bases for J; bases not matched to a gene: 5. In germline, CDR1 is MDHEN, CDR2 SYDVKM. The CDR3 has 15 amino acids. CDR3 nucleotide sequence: TGTGCCAGCAGTTTAGCAACTAGCGGACCCTACGAGCAGTACTTC. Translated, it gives CASSLATSGPYEQYF. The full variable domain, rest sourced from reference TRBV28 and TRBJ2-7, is DVKVTQSSRYLVKRTGEKVFLECVQDMDHENMFWYRQDPGLGLRLIYFSYDVKMKEKGDIPEGYSVSREKKERFSLILESASTNQTSMYLCASSLATSGPYEQYFGPGTRLTVT.

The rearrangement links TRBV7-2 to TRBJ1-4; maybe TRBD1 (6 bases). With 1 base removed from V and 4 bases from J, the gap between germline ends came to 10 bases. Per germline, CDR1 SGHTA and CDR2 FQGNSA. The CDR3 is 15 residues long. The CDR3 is CASSLVQGSNEKLFF. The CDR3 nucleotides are TGTGCCAGCAGCTTAGTCCAGGGGAGTAATGAAAAACTGTTTTTT.

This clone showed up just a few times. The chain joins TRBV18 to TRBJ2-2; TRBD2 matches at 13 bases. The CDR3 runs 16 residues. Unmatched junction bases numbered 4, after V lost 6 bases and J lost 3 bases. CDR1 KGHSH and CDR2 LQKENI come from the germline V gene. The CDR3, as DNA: TGTGCCAGCTCCGGACTAGCGGGAGTGTACACCGGGGAGCTGTTTTTT. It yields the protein CASSGLAGVYTGELFF.

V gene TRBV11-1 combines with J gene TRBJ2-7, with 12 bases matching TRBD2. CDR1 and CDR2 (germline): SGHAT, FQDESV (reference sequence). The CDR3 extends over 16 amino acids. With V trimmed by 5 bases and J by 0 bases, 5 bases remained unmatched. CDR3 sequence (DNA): TGTGCCAGCAGCCCCCGGACTAGCGGGACCTCCTACGAGCAGTACTTC. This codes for CASSPRTSGTSYEQYF.

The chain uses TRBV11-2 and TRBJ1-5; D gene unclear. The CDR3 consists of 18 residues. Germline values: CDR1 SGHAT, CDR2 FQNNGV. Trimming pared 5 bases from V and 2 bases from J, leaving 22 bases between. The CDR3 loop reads CASSPRLVPAPGNQPQHF. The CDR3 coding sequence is TGTGCCAGCAGCCCCCGTTTGGTCCCAGCGCCCGGCAATCAGCCCCAGCATTTT.

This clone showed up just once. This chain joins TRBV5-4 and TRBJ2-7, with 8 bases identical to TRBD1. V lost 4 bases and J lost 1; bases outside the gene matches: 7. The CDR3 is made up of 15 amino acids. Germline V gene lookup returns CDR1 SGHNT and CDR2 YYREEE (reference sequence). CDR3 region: CASSVGQGISYEQYF. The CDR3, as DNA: TGTGCCAGCAGCGTCGGACAGGGTATATCCTACGAGCAGTACTTC.

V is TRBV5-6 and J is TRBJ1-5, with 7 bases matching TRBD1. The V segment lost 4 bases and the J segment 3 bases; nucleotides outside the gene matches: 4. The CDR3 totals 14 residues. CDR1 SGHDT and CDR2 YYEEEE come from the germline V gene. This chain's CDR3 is CASSPGQLNQPQHF. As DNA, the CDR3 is TGTGCCAGCAGCCCGGGACAGCTCAATCAGCCCCAGCATTTT.